This passage covers 29 T cell receptor beta chains from one sample sequenced in a study of T cell responses to AZD1222 COVID-19 vaccine. TCRdb's table, derived via immunoSEQ multiplex PCR, lists solely in-frame clones and lacks some. The sample holds about 120,000 clones; less than 90% are singletons and the top ten take roughly 1.5%. Here the sequenced sample was peripheral blood, taken on day 0 of AZD1222 vaccination. The receptors stem from an adult in good health.

The V gene is TRBV2, the J gene TRBJ2-6, with D possibly TRBD1 on 6 matching bases. The germline V and J ends were trimmed by 5 bases and 0 bases, with 8 bases remaining between them. Germline V gives CDR1 SNHLY, CDR2 FYNNEI. The CDR3 loop spans 15 amino acids. The CDR3 nucleotides read TGTGCCAGCAGTCAGGGGAACTCTGGGGCCAACGTCCTGACTTTC. It translates to CASSQGNSGANVLTF.

The gene calls are TRBV10-3 and TRBJ1-1, with no clear D. Germline values: CDR1 ENHRY, CDR2 SYGVKD. The CDR3 length is 13 residues. The V gene lost 8 bases and the J gene lost 3 bases, with 13 bases spanning the gap. CDR3 in DNA: TGTGCCATCGGCGAGGAGGTTGACACTGAAGCTTTCTTT. Translated: CAIGEEVDTEAFF.

The V and J genes are TRBV10-3 and TRBJ1-2; D is unresolved. V was shortened by 8 bases and J by 0 bases, with 7 bases between the two germline ends. CDR1 and CDR2 (germline): ENHRY, SYGVKD. The CDR3 totals 12 residues. The CDR3 DNA follows: TGTGCCATCGCGGCAGCTAACTATGGCTACACCTTC. Its protein is CAIAAANYGYTF.

The chain recombines TRBV30 with TRBJ1-6; no reliable D call. The CDR3 extends over 16 amino acids. V was pared by 1 base and J by 0 bases, with 10 bases between. Germline V gene lookup returns CDR1 GTSNPN and CDR2 SVGIG (reference sequence). The CDR3 is CAWSDQLFSYNSPLHF. CDR3 DNA sequence: TGTGCCTGGAGTGACCAGCTATTCTCCTATAATTCACCCCTCCACTTT.

The chain employs TRBV10-3 and TRBJ1-3; D remains unclear. The CDR3 contains 15 residues. The V gene lost 7 bases and the J gene lost 0 bases, with 13 bases spanning the gap. The germline V gene encodes CDR1 ENHRY and CDR2 SYGVKD. The CDR3 nucleotides are TGTGCCATCACTTTGGACGGAAACTCTGGAAACACCATATATTTT. This translates into CAITLDGNSGNTIYF.

This clone was observed a single time. Within the sample, other DNA sequences also encode this same CDR3. The chain recombines TRBV12-3 or TRBV12-4 with TRBJ2-1; unclear D gene. CDR3 length: 11 residues. Trimming took off 5 bases at V and 9 bases at J, with 8 bases between the two ends. CDR3 amino acids: CASSHPGEQFF. Written as DNA, the CDR3 is TGTGCCAGCAGTCATCCCGGTGAGCAGTTCTTC.

This clone was picked up one time. The chain has TRBV10-3 and TRBJ1-1; tentatively, D is TRBD1 (6 bases). V dropped 5 bases and J dropped 6 bases, with 13 bases sitting between them. The length of the CDR3 is 13 residues. Germline V CDR1 and CDR2: ENHRY, SYGVKD. The CDR3 reads CAISRDNLAEAFF. DNA of the CDR3: TGTGCCATCAGTAGGGACAACCTCGCTGAAGCTTTCTTT.

The chain employs TRBV19 and TRBJ1-5, with D hard to call. This CDR3 has 12 amino acids. Germline CDR1 is LNHDA and CDR2 is SQIVND (reference sequence). Trimming took off 3 bases at V and 5 bases at J, with 5 bases between the two ends. CDR3: CASSIPYQPQHF. CDR3 coding DNA: TGTGCCAGTAGTATCCCGTATCAGCCCCAGCATTTT.

This clone was observed a single time. V usage is TRBV3-1 (or the pseudogene TRBV3-2) and J usage is TRBJ1-3; tentatively, D is TRBD1 (5 bases). Trimming took off 3 bases at V and 2 bases at J, with 20 bases between the two ends. This CDR3 has 18 residues. Germline loops: CDR1 LGHDT, CDR2 YNNKEL (reference sequence). DNA of the CDR3: TGTGCCAGCAGCCACAGGGAGGTGAGGCGACAGACTGGAAACACCATATATTTT. This translates into CASSHREVRRQTGNTIYF.

V is TRBV3-1 (or the pseudogene TRBV3-2) and J is TRBJ2-2, with 9 bases that match TRBD2. The ends lost 0 bases at V and 5 bases at J; junction bases unmatched: 7. The CDR3 consists of 17 residues. Per germline, CDR1 LGHDT and CDR2 YNNKEL (reference sequence). The CDR3 nucleotides are TGTGCCAGCAGCCAAGAACGTAGCGGGAGCGGTACCGGGGAGCTGTTTTTT. Its protein product is CASSQERSGSGTGELFF.

The gene calls are TRBV15 and TRBJ1-3; TRBD1 aligns across 7 bases. The CDR3 extends over 13 amino acids. Per germline, CDR1 LNHNV and CDR2 YYDKDF (reference sequence). V lost 7 bases, J lost 1 base, and 1 base stayed unmatched. For the CDR3, the DNA is TGTGCCACCACGACAGGGTCTGGAAACACCATATATTTT. Its protein product is CATTTGSGNTIYF.

In the case of this clone: The same CDR3 arises from other DNA sequences in this sample as well. J is TRBJ1-1 and V is TRBV7-2; D uncertain. With 5 bases removed from V and 1 base from J, the gap between germline ends came to 8 bases. CDR1 and CDR2 from the germline V gene are SGHTA and FQGNSA. This CDR3 has 13 amino acids. CDR3 coding DNA: TGTGCCAGCAGCCCCCACAAGAACACTGAAGCTTTCTTT. Translating gives CASSPHKNTEAFF.

This chain joins TRBV5-1 and TRBJ2-1; 14 bases agree with TRBD2. After removal of 4 bases from V and 7 bases from J, the junction contained 4 bases not matched to a gene. The CDR3 consists of 15 residues. Germline values: CDR1 SGHRS, CDR2 YFSETQ. The CDR3 coding sequence is TGCGCCAGCAGCGGCGGGACTAGCGGGAGAAATGAGCAGTTCTTC. It specifies CASSGGTSGRNEQFF.

The CDR3 bases are TGTGCCAGTAGCCCCCGTTTCGGGAATGAGCAGTTCTTC. Translation: CASSPRFGNEQFF. This chain links TRBV19 with TRBJ2-1, with D unresolved. V was clipped by 6 bases and J by 7 bases, with 13 bases between them. This CDR3 region has 13 residues. Germline V gene data show CDR1 as LNHDA and CDR2 as SQIVND (reference sequence).

The J gene is TRBJ1-2, the V gene TRBV27, with D perhaps matching TRBD1 (5 bases). Looked up from germline, CDR1 is MNHEY and CDR2 is SMNVEV (reference sequence). V lost 3 bases and J lost 5, with 10 bases in between. The CDR3 is made up of 13 amino acids. As DNA, the CDR3 is TGTGCCAGCAGTTTGCGCCAGGGTTATGGCTACACCTTC. As protein: CASSLRQGYGYTF.

In nucleotides, the CDR3 is TGTGCCAGCAGTTACGGGTCAGGGGACGGTAAAAACATTCAGTACTTC. Translated, it gives CASSYGSGDGKNIQYF. The rearrangement uses TRBV6-5 and TRBJ2-4; D perhaps matches TRBD1 (6 bases). The V gene lost 2 bases and the J gene lost 4 bases, with 15 bases spanning the gap. CDR3 size: 16 residues. Germline lookup yields CDR1 MNHEY and CDR2 SVGAGI.

This clone appeared a single time. The chain employs TRBV7-9 and TRBJ2-1, with 8 bases identical to TRBD1. Per germline, CDR1 SEHNR and CDR2 FQNEAQ (reference sequence). This CDR3 has 17 residues. V shed 5 bases, J shed 0 bases, and the junction held 9 bases outside the gene matches. CDR3 coding DNA: TGTGCCAGCAGCACCCGGGACAGGATGAGCTCCTACAATGAGCAGTTCTTC. This sequence encodes CASSTRDRMSSYNEQFF.

The J gene is TRBJ1-2, the V gene TRBV4-1; 7 bases map to TRBD1. The germline CDR1 and CDR2 sequences are MGHRA and YSYEKL. The CDR3 length is 15 residues. J lost 4 bases, V lost 0 bases, and 5 bases had no gene match. The CDR3 sequence: CASSQEVPGGYGYTF. The CDR3 DNA is TGCGCCAGCAGCCAAGAAGTTCCAGGGGGCTATGGCTACACCTTC.

This rearrangement joins TRBV5-6 to TRBJ2-3; D unclear. Trimming stripped 0 bases from V and 0 bases from J, with 17 bases between. The germline V gene encodes CDR1 SGHDT and CDR2 YYEEEE. The CDR3 has 18 amino acids. Written as DNA, the CDR3 is TGTGCCAGCAGCTTGGGAGCCTACAGAGCCTCTAGCACAGATACGCAGTATTTT. Translation gives CASSLGAYRASSTDTQYF.

The chain couples TRBV1 to TRBJ2-3; the table's D call, TRBD2, has no DNA check behind it. TRBV1 represents a pseudogene. CDR3 size: 18 residues. CDR3 DNA: TGCACCAGCAGCCAAGAAGGCACTAGCGGGGGAAGCACAGATACGCAGTATTTT. Residues: CTSSQEGTSGGSTDTQYF.

To note about this clone: Other nucleotide sequences in the sample specify the same CDR3. The rearrangement uses TRBV24-1 and TRBJ1-1; D is possibly TRBD1 (5 bases). CDR3 length: 12 residues. Germline values: CDR1 KGHDR, CDR2 SFDVKD. The V end was cut by 10 bases, the J end by 3 bases, with 11 bases between. CDR3 region: CATSDSHTEAFF. Here the CDR3 DNA reads TGTGCCACATCTGACAGCCACACTGAAGCTTTCTTT.

The chain uses TRBV12-3 or TRBV12-4 and TRBJ2-7; D call uncertain. Between the trimmed V and J ends, which lost 4 bases and 4 bases, there was a span of 5 bases. The CDR3 is 11 amino acids. CDR3 loop: CASSSRYEQYF. CDR3 bases: TGTGCCAGCAGTTCCAGATACGAGCAGTACTTC.

This clone showed up just once. In DNA form, the CDR3 reads TGTGCCAGCTCGGGCGGGACAGGGGGCCTGGGCACTGAAGCTTTCTTT. This sequence encodes CASSGGTGGLGTEAFF. V gene TRBV18 combines with J gene TRBJ1-1; 12 bases fit TRBD1. The germline V gene has CDR1 KGHSH and CDR2 LQKENI. This CDR3 has 16 residues. V lost 6 bases, J lost 4 bases, and 9 bases stayed unmatched.

J is TRBJ1-1 and V is TRBV25-1; D unresolved. V lost 1 base and J 2 bases, leaving 11 bases between the germline ends. Germline V lookup: CDR1 MGHDK, CDR2 SYGVNS. This CDR3 is 15 amino acids long. CDR3 sequence reads: CASSELGRSNTEAFF. CDR3 in DNA: TGTGCCAGCAGTGAATTAGGCAGATCCAACACTGAAGCTTTCTTT.

The rearrangement links TRBV28 to TRBJ1-1; maybe TRBD1 (5 bases). The CDR3 runs 14 residues. V was trimmed by 2 bases and J by 3 bases, leaving 10 bases between them. CDR1 is MDHEN and CDR2 is SYDVKM in the germline V gene. CDR3 region: CASSLLTRDTEAFF. In DNA, the CDR3 is TGTGCCAGCAGTTTACTCACCAGGGACACTGAAGCTTTCTTT.

This chain links TRBV6-5 with TRBJ1-6; 8 positions agree with TRBD1. CDR3 length equals 15 residues. CDR1 is MNHEY and CDR2 is SVGAGI in the germline V gene. V dropped 2 bases and J dropped 8; count of bases not matched to a gene: 5. The chain's CDR3 is CASSYTGGADSPLHF. CDR3 DNA: TGTGCCAGCAGTTACACAGGGGGGGCTGATTCACCCCTCCACTTT.

The chain recombines TRBV11-3 with TRBJ2-2; maybe TRBD1 (6 bases). V dropped 5 bases and J dropped 7 bases, with 11 bases sitting between them. Germline CDR1 and CDR2: SGHNT and YENEEA. The CDR3 is made up of 13 amino acids. The CDR3 loop reads CASSPQGVGELFF. CDR3 coding DNA: TGTGCCAGCAGCCCACAGGGAGTCGGGGAGCTGTTTTTT.

This clone turned up a few times. The chain joins TRBV5-1 to TRBJ1-1; 7 nucleotides match TRBD1. Trimming removed 0 bases from V and 1 base from J; junction bases left unmatched: 6. The CDR3 spans 16 residues. CDR1 and CDR2 (germline): SGHRS, YFSETQ. In nucleotides, the CDR3 is TGCGCCAGCAGCTTGGGCCAGGGGGTGAGGAACACTGAAGCTTTCTTT. Its protein product is CASSLGQGVRNTEAFF.

The genes are TRBV24-1 and TRBJ2-2; tentatively, D is TRBD1 (5 bases). Trimming shortened V by 8 bases and J by 4 bases, and 13 bases separated the two germline ends. There are 14 residues in the CDR3. Germline assignment: CDR1 KGHDR and CDR2 SFDVKD. DNA for the CDR3: TGTGCCACCAAAGGAGCAGGGCCCACCGGGGAGCTGTTTTTT. Its protein is CATKGAGPTGELFF.